The rows below give T cell receptor beta chains drawn from one sample of a study of CXCR3-negative and CXCR3-positive naive CD8 T cells. One entry per CDR3 protein, without DNA, is what TCRdb gives after re-calling the 5' RACE reads. This sample carries 45,000 to 60,000 distinct CDR3 sequences, with more than 20% going to the ten biggest clones. Specimen: memory CD8+ T cells from blood. Receptors originate from a human donor in good health. Some clones in this sample may be carry-over from other donors' samples. Each CDR3 is given with its conserved first and last residue. The order of the fields is J gene, clone size, V gene, CDR3 protein. Clone size is given for some rows only: seen once, a few or many times, or a class if the clone is expanded.

TRBJ2-7 NA TRBV29-1 CSVTGLGYEQYF
TRBJ2-7 NA TRBV5-1 CASIRRQPNLYEQYF
TRBJ2-7 NA TRBV20-1 CSARVLAGVFYEQYF
TRBJ2-5 NA TRBV7-2 CASSLEEGQETQYF
TRBJ2-1 NA TRBV5-4 CASTLGYSSYNEQFF
TRBJ1-1 NA TRBV23-1 CASPQEGASFF
TRBJ2-7 NA TRBV7-2 CASSFFAGGRSYEQYF
TRBJ2-3 NA TRBV28 CASSPTTSGGAADMQYF
TRBJ1-1 NA TRBV20-1 CSAFGTGSITEAFF
TRBJ2-3 NA TRBV6-2/TRBV6-3 CASIPGTGSTDAQYF
TRBJ2-1 NA TRBV7-9 CASSSQGLANEQFF
TRBJ2-1 NA TRBV7-3 CASASQGDEQFF
TRBJ2-7 NA TRBV5-1 CASSWTAGESYEQYF
TRBJ2-3 NA TRBV7-2 CASSLVLAGGPGADTQYF
TRBJ2-3 NA TRBV7-2 CASSPSGGADTQYF
TRBJ2-7 NA TRBV29-1 CSVRERGKYEQYF
TRBJ2-1 NA TRBV20-1 CSARMVAGATYNEQFF
TRBJ2-2 NA TRBV29-1 CSVEEAGGPIGELFF
TRBJ2-1 NA TRBV7-2 CASSLFPPRGGFNEQFF
TRBJ2-5 NA TRBV4-3 CASSEGETQYF
TRBJ2-1 NA TRBV29-1 CSVEDGVLSYNEQFF
TRBJ1-2 NA TRBV10-1 CASSVISWGYGYTF
TRBJ2-2 NA TRBV7-9 CASSVLVGELFF
TRBJ2-2 NA TRBV4-2 CASSQLDGSGGELFF
TRBJ2-5 NA TRBV28 CASSPSGTVLQETQYF
TRBJ2-4 NA TRBV29-1 CSVEVPGTDYSVAKNIQYF
TRBJ2-2 NA TRBV10-3 CAISEPGQGDTGELFF
TRBJ2-5 NA TRBV15 CATSPRGQLKQETQYF
TRBJ2-7 NA TRBV15 CATSGQGYYEQYF
TRBJ2-1 NA TRBV6-4 CASGALAGGSNEQFF
TRBJ1-1 NA TRBV2 CASSVGTGVAAFF
TRBJ2-7 NA TRBV4-2 CASSQEAGGYEQYF
TRBJ2-1 NA TRBV27 CASSSTVGRRYNEQFF
TRBJ2-1 NA TRBV29-1 CSVEDAGTEQFF
TRBJ2-1 medium-sized TRBV6-4 CASSDGLAGGIGEQFF
TRBJ2-3 NA TRBV5-1 CASRQGAGFTDTQYF
TRBJ2-1 NA TRBV18 CASSPGQGTGNEQFF
TRBJ1-1 NA TRBV12-3/TRBV12-4 CASNPSGVGTEAFF
TRBJ1-6 NA TRBV14 CASSQLQAVTLHF
TRBJ1-1 NA TRBV25-1 CASSRYRGEAFF
TRBJ2-6 NA TRBV28 CASSTQGANVLTF
TRBJ2-1 NA TRBV28 CASSLGDNEQFF
TRBJ2-5 NA TRBV7-2 CASSLVSGPYQETQYF
TRBJ2-3 NA TRBV29-1 CSVERRLDSDTQYF
TRBJ2-7 NA TRBV7-3 CASSVTGGLDNEQYF
TRBJ2-7 NA TRBV28 CASSPGFPYGYEQYF
TRBJ2-7 NA TRBV29-1 CSVEGEPYEQYF
TRBJ2-4 NA TRBV2 CASSATTDFQYF
TRBJ2-3 NA TRBV7-2 CASSDLDLDTQYF
TRBJ2-7 NA TRBV15 CATSRETAEDYEQYF
TRBJ1-4 NA TRBV29-1 CSAMGDSEKLFF
TRBJ1-2 medium-sized TRBV10-2 CASSDQPNYGYTF
TRBJ2-7 NA TRBV7-7 CASSLGQGRSYEQYF
TRBJ2-7 NA TRBV20-1 CSARDFGLGTRSSYEQYF
TRBJ2-5 NA TRBV7-9 CASSHLRMETQYF
TRBJ2-7 NA TRBV6-6 CASSYYLQGIQAYEQYF
TRBJ2-3 NA TRBV7-3 CASRPTGADTQYF